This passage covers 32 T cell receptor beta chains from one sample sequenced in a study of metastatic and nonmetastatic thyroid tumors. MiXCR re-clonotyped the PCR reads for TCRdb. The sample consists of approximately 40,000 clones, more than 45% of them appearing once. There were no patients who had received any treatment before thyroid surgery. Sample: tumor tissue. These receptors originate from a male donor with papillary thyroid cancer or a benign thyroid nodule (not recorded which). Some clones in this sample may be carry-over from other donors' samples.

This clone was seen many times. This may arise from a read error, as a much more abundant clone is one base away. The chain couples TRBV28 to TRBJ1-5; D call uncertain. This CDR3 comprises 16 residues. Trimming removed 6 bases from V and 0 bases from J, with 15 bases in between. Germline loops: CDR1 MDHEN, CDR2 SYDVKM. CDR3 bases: TGTGCCAGCAGACCTCCCGGGAGGTTTAGCAATCAGCCCCAGCATTTT. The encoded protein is CASRPPGRFSNQPQHF.

CDR3 residues: CASSPTPDRNRGYTF. The CDR3 nucleotides are TGCGCCAGCAGCCCGACCCCGGACAGGAATAGAGGCTACACCTTC. This chain joins TRBV5-1 and TRBJ1-2, with 7 positions matching TRBD1. V dropped 4 bases and J dropped 8; count of bases not matched to a gene: 14. Germline CDR1 and CDR2: SGHRS and YFSETQ. This CDR3 is built from 15 residues.

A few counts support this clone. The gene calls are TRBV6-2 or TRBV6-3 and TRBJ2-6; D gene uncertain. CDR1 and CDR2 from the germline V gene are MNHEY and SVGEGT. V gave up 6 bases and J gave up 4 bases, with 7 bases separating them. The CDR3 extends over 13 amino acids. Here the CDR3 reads CASSLTGANVLTF. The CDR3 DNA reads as TGTGCCAGCAGCCTCACCGGGGCCAACGTCCTGACTTTC.

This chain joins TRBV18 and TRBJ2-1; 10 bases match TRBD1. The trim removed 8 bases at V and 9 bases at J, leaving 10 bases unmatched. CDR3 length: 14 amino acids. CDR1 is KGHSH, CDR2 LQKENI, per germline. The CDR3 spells CASAPGTGVSEQFF. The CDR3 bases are TGTGCCAGCGCTCCCGGGACAGGGGTCAGTGAGCAGTTCTTC.

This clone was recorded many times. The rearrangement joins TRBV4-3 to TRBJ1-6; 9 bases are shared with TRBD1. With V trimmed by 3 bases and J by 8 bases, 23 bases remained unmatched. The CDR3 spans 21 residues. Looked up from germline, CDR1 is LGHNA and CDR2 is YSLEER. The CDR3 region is CASSQGTTGGLFRLYYSPLHF. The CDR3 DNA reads TGCGCCAGCAGCCAGGGAACTACAGGGGGCCTTTTTCGGCTATATTATTCACCCCTCCACTTT.

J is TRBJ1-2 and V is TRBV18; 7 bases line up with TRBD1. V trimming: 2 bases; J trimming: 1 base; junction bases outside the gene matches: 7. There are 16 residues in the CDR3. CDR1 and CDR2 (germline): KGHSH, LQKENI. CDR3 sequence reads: CASSPMLGQINYGYTF. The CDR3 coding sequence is TGTGCCAGCTCACCAATGCTGGGACAGATTAACTATGGCTACACCTTC.

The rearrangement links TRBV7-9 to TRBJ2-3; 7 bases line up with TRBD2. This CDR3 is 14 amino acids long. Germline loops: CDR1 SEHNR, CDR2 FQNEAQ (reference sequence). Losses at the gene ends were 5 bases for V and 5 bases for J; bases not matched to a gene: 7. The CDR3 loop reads CASSPLGEGDTQYF. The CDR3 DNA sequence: TGTGCCAGCAGCCCTTTAGGGGAGGGAGATACGCAGTATTTT.

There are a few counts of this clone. CDR3 loop: CASSELTGGTDTQYF. The CDR3 DNA follows: TGTGCCAGCAGTGAGCTGACAGGGGGCACAGATACGCAGTATTTT. V is TRBV6-1 and J is TRBJ2-3; 8 bases agree with TRBD1. J lost 1 base, V lost 3 bases, and 3 bases had no gene match. The CDR3 extends over 15 amino acids. CDR1 and CDR2 (germline): MNHNS, SASEGT.

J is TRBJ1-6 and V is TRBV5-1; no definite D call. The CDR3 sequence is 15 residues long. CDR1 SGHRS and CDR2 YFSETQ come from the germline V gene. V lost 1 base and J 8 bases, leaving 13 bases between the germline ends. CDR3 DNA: TGCGCCAGCAGCTTGAGTATCAGTGGGGATTCACCCCTCCACTTT. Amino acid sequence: CASSLSISGDSPLHF.

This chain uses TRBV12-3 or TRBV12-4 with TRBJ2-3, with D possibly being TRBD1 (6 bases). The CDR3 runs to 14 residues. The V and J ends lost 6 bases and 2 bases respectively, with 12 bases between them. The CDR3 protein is CASRLWDTTDTQYF. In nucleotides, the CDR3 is TGTGCCAGCAGACTGTGGGACACCACAGATACGCAGTATTTT.

In nucleotides, the CDR3 is TGTGCCAGCAGCCAAGAATCGCCAGGGGTATACAATGAGCAGTTCTTC. Translated: CASSQESPGVYNEQFF. V usage is TRBV4-2 and J usage is TRBJ2-1; possibly TRBD1 for D (6 bases). The V end lost 0 bases, the J end lost 4 bases, and 13 bases lay between the germline ends. CDR1 is LGHNA, CDR2 YNFKEQ, per germline. The CDR3 loop spans 16 amino acids.

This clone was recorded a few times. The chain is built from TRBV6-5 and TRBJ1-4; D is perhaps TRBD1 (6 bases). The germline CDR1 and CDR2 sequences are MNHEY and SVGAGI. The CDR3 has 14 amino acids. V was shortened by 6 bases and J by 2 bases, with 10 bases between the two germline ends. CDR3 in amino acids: CASSYTGTNEKLFF. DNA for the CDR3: TGTGCCAGCAGCTATACAGGGACTAATGAAAAACTGTTTTTT.

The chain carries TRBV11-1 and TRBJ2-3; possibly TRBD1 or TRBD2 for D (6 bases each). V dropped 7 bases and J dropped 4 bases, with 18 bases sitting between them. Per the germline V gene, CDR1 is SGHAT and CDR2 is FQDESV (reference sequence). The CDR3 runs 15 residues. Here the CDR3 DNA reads TGTGCCAGCAATAACGAGGGGGGCCGGTCAGATACGCAGTATTTT. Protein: CASNNEGGRSDTQYF.

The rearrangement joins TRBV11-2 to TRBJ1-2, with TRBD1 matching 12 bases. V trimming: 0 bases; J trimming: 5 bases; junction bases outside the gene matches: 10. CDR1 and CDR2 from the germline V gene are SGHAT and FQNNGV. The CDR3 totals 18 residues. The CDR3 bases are TGTGCCAGCAGCTTAGATGGGGGACAGGGGGCAAGTTGGTATGGCTACACCTTC. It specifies CASSLDGGQGASWYGYTF. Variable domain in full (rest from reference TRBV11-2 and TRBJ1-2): EAGVAQSPRYKIIEKRQSVAFWCNPISGHATLYWYQQILGQGPKLLIQFQNNGVVDDSQLPKDRFSAERLKGVDSTLKIQPAKLEDSAVYLCASSLDGGQGASWYGYTFGSGTRLTVV.

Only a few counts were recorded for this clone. As DNA, the CDR3 is TGTGCCAGCAGCCGAACACTGAACACTGAAGCTTTCTTT. This encodes CASSRTLNTEAFF. The rearrangement links TRBV6-2 or TRBV6-3 to TRBJ1-1, with D unclear. Germline V lookup: CDR1 MNHEY, CDR2 SVGEGT. The CDR3 length is 13 residues. V was pared by 6 bases and J by 0 bases, with 8 bases between.

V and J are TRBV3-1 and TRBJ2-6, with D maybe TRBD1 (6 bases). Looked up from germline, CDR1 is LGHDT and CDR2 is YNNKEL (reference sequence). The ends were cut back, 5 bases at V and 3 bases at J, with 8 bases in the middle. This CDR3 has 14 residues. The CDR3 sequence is CASSRGGGANVLTF. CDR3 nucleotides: TGTGCCAGCAGCAGAGGGGGTGGGGCCAACGTCCTGACTTTC.

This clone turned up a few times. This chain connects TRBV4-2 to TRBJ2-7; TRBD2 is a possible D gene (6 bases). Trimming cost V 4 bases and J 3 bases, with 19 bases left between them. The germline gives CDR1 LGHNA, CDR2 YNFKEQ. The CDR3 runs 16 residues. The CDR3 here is CASSPGYRGNDYEQYF. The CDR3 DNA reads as TGTGCCAGCAGCCCCGGATATCGGGGGAATGACTACGAGCAGTACTTC.

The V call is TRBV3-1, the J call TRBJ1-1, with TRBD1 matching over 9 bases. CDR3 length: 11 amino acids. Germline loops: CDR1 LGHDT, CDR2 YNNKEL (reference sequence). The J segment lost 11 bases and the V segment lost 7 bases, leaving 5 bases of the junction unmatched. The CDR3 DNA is TGTGCCAGCAAGACAGGGGGGGAGGCTTTCTTT. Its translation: CASKTGGEAFF.

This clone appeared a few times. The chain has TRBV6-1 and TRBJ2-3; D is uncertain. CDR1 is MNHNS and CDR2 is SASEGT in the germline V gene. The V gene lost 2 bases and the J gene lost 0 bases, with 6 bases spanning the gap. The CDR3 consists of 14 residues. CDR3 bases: TGTGCCAGCAGTGAACGGGCCAGCACAGATACGCAGTATTTT. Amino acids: CASSERASTDTQYF.

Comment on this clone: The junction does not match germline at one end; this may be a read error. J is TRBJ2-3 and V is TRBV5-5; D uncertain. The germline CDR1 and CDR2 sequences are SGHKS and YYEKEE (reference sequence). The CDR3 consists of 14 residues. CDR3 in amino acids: CVSSRSVVTDTQYF. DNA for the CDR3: TGTGTCAGCAGCCGATCTGTGGTGACAGATACGCAGTATTTT.

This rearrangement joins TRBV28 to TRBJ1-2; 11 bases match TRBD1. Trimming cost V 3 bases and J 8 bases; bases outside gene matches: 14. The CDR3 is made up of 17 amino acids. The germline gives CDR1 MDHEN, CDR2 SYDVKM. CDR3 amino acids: CASSLILPGQGEGGYTF. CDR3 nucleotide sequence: TGTGCCAGCAGTTTGATTCTTCCGGGACAGGGGGAAGGCGGCTACACCTTC.

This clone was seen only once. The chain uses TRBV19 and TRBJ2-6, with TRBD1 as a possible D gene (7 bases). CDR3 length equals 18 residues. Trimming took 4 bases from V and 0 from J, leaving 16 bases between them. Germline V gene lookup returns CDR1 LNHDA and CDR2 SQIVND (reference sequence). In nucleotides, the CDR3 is TGTGCCAGTAGTAAGTCAGGGGGGTTGAGCTCTGGGGCCAACGTCCTGACTTTC. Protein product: CASSKSGGLSSGANVLTF.

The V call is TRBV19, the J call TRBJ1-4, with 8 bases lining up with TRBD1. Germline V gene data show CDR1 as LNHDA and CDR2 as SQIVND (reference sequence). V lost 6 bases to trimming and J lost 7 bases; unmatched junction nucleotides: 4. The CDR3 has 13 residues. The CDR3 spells CASSDRGSEKLFF. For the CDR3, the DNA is TGTGCCAGTAGCGACAGGGGATCTGAAAAACTGTTTTTT.

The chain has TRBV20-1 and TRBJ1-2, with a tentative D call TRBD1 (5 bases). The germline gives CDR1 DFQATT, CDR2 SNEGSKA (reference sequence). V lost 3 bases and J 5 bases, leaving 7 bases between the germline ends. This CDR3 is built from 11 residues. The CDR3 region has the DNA TGCAGTGCTAGCGGACAATATGGCTACACCTTC. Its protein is CSASGQYGYTF.

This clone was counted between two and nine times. This CDR3 is CASSFQRDYGYTF. CDR3 nucleotide sequence: TGTGCCAGCAGTTTCCAGAGGGATTATGGCTACACCTTC. V and J are TRBV28 and TRBJ1-2; D remains ambiguous. The CDR3 has 13 amino acids. V gave up 3 bases and J gave up 5 bases, with 10 bases separating them. Germline V gene sequence: CDR1 MDHEN, CDR2 SYDVKM.

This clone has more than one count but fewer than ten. The CDR3: CASSRTDQPQHF. CDR3 DNA sequence: TGTGCCAGCAGCCGCACTGATCAGCCCCAGCATTTT. The J gene is TRBJ1-5, the V gene TRBV7-9; the D is unclear. This CDR3 has 12 amino acids. V dropped 5 bases and J dropped 5 bases, with 7 bases sitting between them. Looked up from germline, CDR1 is SEHNR and CDR2 is FQNEAQ (reference sequence).

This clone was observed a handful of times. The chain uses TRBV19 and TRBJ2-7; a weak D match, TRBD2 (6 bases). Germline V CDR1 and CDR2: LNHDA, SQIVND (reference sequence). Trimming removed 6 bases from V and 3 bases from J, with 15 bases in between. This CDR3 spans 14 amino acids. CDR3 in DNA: TGTGCCAGTAGCCCGAGCGGGTGGTACTACGAGCAGTACTTC. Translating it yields CASSPSGWYYEQYF.

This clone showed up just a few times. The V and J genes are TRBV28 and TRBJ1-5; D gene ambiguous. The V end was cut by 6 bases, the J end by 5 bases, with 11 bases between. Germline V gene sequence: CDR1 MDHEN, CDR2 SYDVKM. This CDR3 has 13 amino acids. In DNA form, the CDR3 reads TGTGCCAGCAGCCCCGACGGGTATCAGCCCCAGCATTTT. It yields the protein CASSPDGYQPQHF. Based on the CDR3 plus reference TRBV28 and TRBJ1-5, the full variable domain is DVKVTQSSRYLVKRTGEKVFLECVQDMDHENMFWYRQDPGLGLRLIYFSYDVKMKEKGDIPEGYSVSREKKERFSLILESASTNQTSMYLCASSPDGYQPQHFGDGTRLSIL.

The CDR3 DNA sequence: TGTGCCTGGAGTATTAGGCTGGGAAATTCACCCCTCCACTTT. Translated: CAWSIRLGNSPLHF. The chain combines TRBV30 with TRBJ1-6, with D hard to call. The CDR3 sequence is 14 residues long. V shed 2 bases and J shed 7 bases, with 12 bases lying between them. Germline loops: CDR1 GTSNPN, CDR2 SVGIG (reference sequence). The full variable domain, its missing parts supplied by reference TRBV30 and TRBJ1-6, is SQTIHQWPATLVQPVGSPLSLECTVEGTSNPNLYWYRQAAGRGLQLLFYSVGIGQISSEVPQNLSASRPQDRQFILSSKKLLLSDSGFYLCAWSIRLGNSPLHFGNGTRLTVT.

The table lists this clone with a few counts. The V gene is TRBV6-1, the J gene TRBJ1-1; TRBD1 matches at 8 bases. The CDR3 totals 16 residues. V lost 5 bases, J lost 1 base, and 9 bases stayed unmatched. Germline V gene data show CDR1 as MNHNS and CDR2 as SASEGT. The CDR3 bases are TGTGCCAGCAGTCGGGGACAGGTAGTACCGAACACTGAAGCTTTCTTT. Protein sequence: CASSRGQVVPNTEAFF.

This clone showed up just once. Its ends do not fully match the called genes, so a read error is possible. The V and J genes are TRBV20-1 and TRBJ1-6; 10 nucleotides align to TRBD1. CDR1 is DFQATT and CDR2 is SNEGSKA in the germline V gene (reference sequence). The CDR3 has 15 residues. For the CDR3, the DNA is TGCAGTGCTAGAGGAGACAGGGGGCGGACTTCAGCCCTCCACTTT. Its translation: CSARGDRGRTSALHF.

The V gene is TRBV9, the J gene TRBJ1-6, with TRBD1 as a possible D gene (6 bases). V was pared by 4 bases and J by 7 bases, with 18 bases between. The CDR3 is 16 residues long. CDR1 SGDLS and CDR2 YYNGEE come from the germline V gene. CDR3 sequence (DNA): TGTGCCAGCAGCTCCCCGGCAGGGGCCGAAAATTCACCCCTCCACTTT. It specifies CASSSPAGAENSPLHF. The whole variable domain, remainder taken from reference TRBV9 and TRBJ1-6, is DSGVTQTPKHLITATGQRVTLRCSPRSGDLSVYWYQQSLDQGLQFLIQYYNGEERAKGNILERFSAQQFPDLHSELNLSSLELGDSALYFCASSSPAGAENSPLHFGNGTRLTVT.